This T cell receptor (beta chain) originates from a study of blood T cell repertoires in COVID-19. Study information: Researchers got acute and convalescent COVID-19 samples from the United States, Italy and Spain.

The study recruited people aged roughly 18 to 100 years across roughly 25 US areas. Participants' reported clinical history set cohort assignment. This CDR3 spans 14 amino acids. With 6 bases removed from V and 1 base from J, the gap between germline ends came to 12 bases. Germline V gene data show CDR1 as MDHEN and CDR2 as SYDVKM. Authors' processing steps: Cell counts per sample came from amplifying reference gene primers. This table comes from immunoSEQ multiplex PCR, and its TCRdb copy is limited to in-frame clones, with some not included. V, J and clone size are taken as reported in that table, and D and trimming were inferred from the DNA itself. The repertoire has just over 300,000 clones, around 90% of them found once; the top ten carry 3.5% to 4.5%.

This receptor was taken from a woman aged 18-35 years with acute COVID-19. Sequencing used PBMCs or T cells enriched from blood (not recorded which). The genes are TRBV28 and TRBJ1-1; D is undetermined. CDR3 in DNA: TGTGCCAGCAGCTGGGGAGGGAAGAACACTGAAGCTTTCTTT. Its translation is CASSWGGKNTEAFF.